The 28 T cell receptor beta chains reported below all come from one sample, sequenced in a study of blood T cell repertoires in COVID-19. Profiling relied on immunoSEQ multiplex PCR, and the TCRdb table lists in-frame clones only, not all of them. The data show 80,000 to 100,000 clones, around 85% seen once. Sequencing used peripheral blood. The receptors were sampled from a man aged 55 to 70 with acute or convalescent COVID-19.

On this clone: Distinct nucleotide sequences in the sample also encode this CDR3. This chain connects TRBV19 to TRBJ2-6; maybe TRBD1 (6 bases). Per the germline V gene, CDR1 is LNHDA and CDR2 is SQIVND (reference sequence). The CDR3 covers 15 residues. V lost 6 bases, J lost 4 bases, and 13 bases lay in between. The CDR3 DNA sequence: TGTGCCAGTAGAAGACAGGCGTTCGGGGCCAACGTCCTGACTTTC. Amino acids: CASRRQAFGANVLTF.

This clone was detected once. CDR3 sequence: CASSSGYGYTF. The CDR3 DNA is TGCGCCAGCAGCTCGGGTTATGGCTACACCTTC. The chain uses TRBV5-1 and TRBJ1-2; the D is unclear. V was trimmed by 3 bases and J by 5 bases, leaving 5 bases between them. The CDR3 has 11 amino acids. CDR1 and CDR2 (germline): SGHRS, YFSETQ.

The chain links TRBV2 to TRBJ2-3, with 7 bases that match TRBD1. Germline V gives CDR1 SNHLY, CDR2 FYNNEI. The junction had 7 bases not matched to a gene; V was cut back by 5 bases and J by 2 bases. The CDR3 runs to 15 residues. CDR3 nucleotide sequence: TGTGCCAGCAGTCCACGGGACAGCTACACAGATACGCAGTATTTT. The encoded protein is CASSPRDSYTDTQYF.

This chain connects TRBV3-1 (or the pseudogene TRBV3-2) to TRBJ2-5, with a tentative D call TRBD2 (6 bases). CDR1 and CDR2 from the germline V gene are LGHDT and YNNKEL (reference sequence). The CDR3 runs 13 residues. V was cut by 8 bases and J by 4 bases, with 14 bases left in between. CDR3 sequence (DNA): TGTGCCAGCCGTTTCCGGGGGACAGAGACCCAGTACTTC. As protein: CASRFRGTETQYF.

This rearrangement joins TRBV5-4 to TRBJ2-3; 7 bases are shared with TRBD2. There are 15 residues in the CDR3. From germline, CDR1 is SGHNT and CDR2 YYREEE (reference sequence). V trimming: 0 bases; J trimming: 4 bases; junction bases outside the gene matches: 5. Here the CDR3 DNA reads TGTGCCAGCAGCTTGGCGACTAGCCTTGCAGATACGCAGTATTTT. Translating it yields CASSLATSLADTQYF.

The chain links TRBV3-1 (or the pseudogene TRBV3-2) to TRBJ1-5; TRBD1 agrees at 10 bases. The CDR3 loop spans 16 amino acids. The germline V gene has CDR1 LGHDT and CDR2 YNNKEL (reference sequence). V shed 1 base and J 6 bases; nucleotides not matched to a gene: 6. CDR3 loop: CASSQGDRGAPQPQHF. In DNA, the CDR3 is TGTGCCAGCAGCCAAGGGGACAGGGGAGCCCCTCAGCCCCAGCATTTT.

The rearrangement links TRBV7-9 to TRBJ1-2; 7 bases line up with TRBD1. CDR1 is SEHNR, CDR2 FQNEAQ, per germline (reference sequence). Germline trimming cut 2 bases from V and 5 bases from J; bases unmatched to any gene: 5. This CDR3 is built from 14 residues. DNA for the CDR3: TGTGCCAGCAGCTTATTCCGGGACAGTTATGGCTACACCTTC. Translating gives CASSLFRDSYGYTF.

The chain is built from TRBV20-1 and TRBJ2-1, with 10 bases that match TRBD2. CDR3 length: 19 amino acids. The V gene end was trimmed by 3 bases and the J gene end by 7 bases; junction bases not matched to a gene: 21. Germline assignment: CDR1 DFQATT and CDR2 SNEGSKA (reference sequence). CDR3 sequence: CSASPPWLAGVSGGNEQFF. CDR3 DNA: TGCAGTGCTAGTCCTCCCTGGCTAGCGGGAGTTTCGGGTGGTAATGAGCAGTTCTTC.

The chain recombines TRBV18 with TRBJ1-4; TRBD1 agrees at 10 bases. Per germline, CDR1 KGHSH and CDR2 LQKENI. This CDR3 is 16 amino acids long. Germline trimming cut 6 bases from V and 7 bases from J; bases unmatched to any gene: 11. CDR3 sequence: CASSLNGQGGGEKLFF. The CDR3 region has the DNA TGTGCCAGCTCTCTCAACGGACAGGGGGGAGGTGAAAAACTGTTTTTT.

The CDR3 reads CASSLATGGGIGYTF. CDR3 nucleotide sequence: TGTGCCAGCAGCTTGGCCACAGGGGGCGGAATAGGCTACACCTTC. The J gene is TRBJ1-2, the V gene TRBV5-4; TRBD1 aligns across 9 bases. The germline gives CDR1 SGHNT, CDR2 YYREEE (reference sequence). V lost 0 bases to trimming and J lost 8 bases; unmatched junction nucleotides: 8. This CDR3 contains 15 residues.

The chain employs TRBV19 and TRBJ2-6; 7 positions match TRBD1. CDR1 is LNHDA and CDR2 is SQIVND in the germline V gene (reference sequence). Losses at the gene ends were 8 bases for V and 4 bases for J; bases not matched to a gene: 8. CDR3 length equals 15 residues. The DNA of the CDR3 is TGTGCCAGTTTACCAGGGGGTTGGGGGGCCAACGTCCTGACTTTC. Its protein product is CASLPGGWGANVLTF.

The chain joins TRBV27 to TRBJ1-2; D gene unclear. The CDR3 totals 16 residues. Germline V gene data show CDR1 as MNHEY and CDR2 as SMNVEV (reference sequence). The V end lost 3 bases, the J end lost 4 bases, and 18 bases lay between the germline ends. CDR3 bases: TGTGCCAGCAGTTTGCAAGGCAGAGGGTCCCTCTATGGCTACACCTTC. The encoded protein is CASSLQGRGSLYGYTF.

There are a few counts of this clone. The chain carries TRBV19 and TRBJ2-7, with 9 bases matching TRBD1. The J segment lost 4 bases and the V segment lost 6 bases, leaving 10 bases of the junction unmatched. The CDR3 has 15 residues. Germline loops: CDR1 LNHDA, CDR2 SQIVND (reference sequence). CDR3 sequence (DNA): TGTGCCAGTAGCCACGGGACAGGGCCTAGTTACGAGCAGTACTTC. Amino acid sequence: CASSHGTGPSYEQYF.

V is TRBV28 and J is TRBJ2-4; possibly TRBD1 for D (6 bases). V gave up 3 bases and J gave up 6 bases, with 12 bases separating them. CDR1 is MDHEN, CDR2 SYDVKM, per germline. The CDR3 runs to 14 residues. The CDR3, as DNA: TGTGCCAGCAGTTTCCCGGTGGGGGCAAACATTCAGTACTTC. Translating it yields CASSFPVGANIQYF.

The chain uses TRBV5-1 and TRBJ2-2, with TRBD1 identical over 8 bases. With 2 bases clipped from V and 6 bases from J, the junction kept 3 bases outside the gene matches. The CDR3 consists of 14 residues. Germline V gives CDR1 SGHRS, CDR2 YFSETQ. Written as DNA, the CDR3 is TGCGCCAGCAGCTTAAAACAGGGGGCCGGGGAGCTGTTTTTT. It encodes CASSLKQGAGELFF.

The CDR3, as DNA: TGTGCCAGCAGCCAAAGAACGGGCCAAGAGACCCAGTACTTC. This codes for CASSQRTGQETQYF. The chain has TRBV3-1 (or the pseudogene TRBV3-2) and TRBJ2-5; D not certain. V was clipped by 2 bases and J by 1 base, with 8 bases between them. This CDR3 is built from 14 residues. Looked up from germline, CDR1 is LGHDT and CDR2 is YNNKEL (reference sequence).

The genes are TRBV7-9 and TRBJ2-1, with 13 bases identical to TRBD2. The CDR3 is 18 residues long. Germline V lookup: CDR1 SEHNR, CDR2 FQNEAQ (reference sequence). V lost 5 bases and J lost 4; bases outside the gene matches: 11. CDR3 sequence reads: CASSLGLAGSDGYNEQFF. The CDR3 DNA sequence: TGTGCCAGCAGCCTGGGACTAGCGGGGTCCGATGGGTACAATGAGCAGTTCTTC.

This sequence joins TRBV7-2 and TRBJ1-1, with 10 positions matching TRBD1. This CDR3 is 14 amino acids long. Per the germline V gene, CDR1 is SGHTA and CDR2 is FQGNSA. Unmatched junction bases numbered 4, after V lost 5 bases and J lost 4 bases. Here the CDR3 reads CASSTRTGGTEAFF. The CDR3 DNA is TGTGCCAGCAGCACGCGGACAGGGGGCACTGAAGCTTTCTTT.

This clone appeared a single time. This chain links TRBV9 with TRBJ2-2, with 9 bases identical to TRBD1. The CDR3 has 15 amino acids. Germline values: CDR1 SGDLS, CDR2 YYNGEE. V gave up 3 bases and J gave up 1 base; unmatched junction bases: 1. This chain's CDR3 is CASSDRGRNTGELFF. The DNA of the CDR3 is TGTGCCAGCAGCGACAGGGGGCGGAACACCGGGGAGCTGTTTTTT.

This clone was counted a few times. In the same sample, other DNA sequences code for this CDR3. This chain joins TRBV12-3 or TRBV12-4 and TRBJ1-1; possible D gene TRBD1, 5 bases. Trimming removed 2 bases from V and 1 base from J, with 5 bases in between. The CDR3 is 13 amino acids. In nucleotides, the CDR3 is TGTGCCAGCAGTTTACAGGGGAACACTGAAGCTTTCTTT. Protein sequence: CASSLQGNTEAFF.

The rearrangement joins TRBV4-3 to TRBJ2-3, with D uncertain. V was trimmed by 0 bases and J by 0 bases, leaving 28 bases between them. The germline gives CDR1 LGHNA, CDR2 YSLEER. The CDR3 contains 22 residues. CDR3 protein: CASSQDRWNSITEKTSTDTQYF. CDR3 coding DNA: TGCGCCAGCAGCCAAGATCGTTGGAACAGCATAACAGAGAAAACTAGCACAGATACGCAGTATTTT.

The chain uses TRBV6-2 or TRBV6-3 and TRBJ1-2; maybe TRBD1 (5 bases). CDR1 MNHEY and CDR2 SVGEGT come from the germline V gene. There are 13 residues in the CDR3. The germline V and J ends were trimmed by 4 bases and 4 bases, with 10 bases remaining between them. The CDR3 protein is CASSWGLPYGYTF. The CDR3 coding sequence is TGTGCCAGCAGTTGGGGACTGCCCTATGGCTACACCTTC.

The rearrangement links TRBV10-1 to TRBJ1-2; TRBD1 is a possible D gene (6 bases). This CDR3 has 12 residues. V lost 7 bases and J lost 7, with 13 bases in between. The germline V gene encodes CDR1 WNHNN and CDR2 SYGVQD (reference sequence). The CDR3 DNA sequence: TGCGCCAGCATATCAGCGACAGGTGGCTACACCTTC. The encoded protein is CASISATGGYTF.

In this sample, this clone turned up a few times. The chain has TRBV15 and TRBJ1-5; TRBD1 might be the D (6 bases). Germline V gene data show CDR1 as LNHNV and CDR2 as YYDKDF (reference sequence). The CDR3 runs 16 residues. V lost 0 bases and J 4 bases, leaving 13 bases between the germline ends. CDR3 coding DNA: TGTGCCACCAGCAGAGAGTCAGGGGCCGATAATCAGCCCCAGCATTTT. Translation gives CATSRESGADNQPQHF.

The V and J genes are TRBV6-5 and TRBJ2-2; 8 bases map to TRBD1. CDR1 and CDR2 from the germline V gene are MNHEY and SVGAGI. Trimming cost V 6 bases and J 4 bases; bases outside gene matches: 7. The CDR3 consists of 15 residues. The CDR3 coding sequence is TGTGCCAGCAGACCCGGACAGGGATCCACCGGGGAGCTGTTTTTT. Protein sequence: CASRPGQGSTGELFF.

This clone was counted at least ten times. The V and J genes are TRBV4-2 and TRBJ1-2, with TRBD1 as a possible D gene (5 bases). Germline loops: CDR1 LGHNA, CDR2 YNFKEQ. The CDR3 has 14 amino acids. V was clipped by 0 bases and J by 7 bases, with 12 bases between them. The CDR3 reads CASSQEGVTGGYTF. DNA for the CDR3: TGTGCCAGCAGCCAAGAAGGAGTAACAGGTGGCTACACCTTC.

The V gene is TRBV3-1 (or the pseudogene TRBV3-2), the J gene TRBJ2-7, with a possible D match to TRBD2 (5 bases). The CDR3 length is 15 residues. Trimming removed 0 bases from V and 2 bases from J, with 11 bases in between. From germline, CDR1 is LGHDT and CDR2 YNNKEL (reference sequence). The chain's CDR3 is CASSQDISGAYEQYF. Here the CDR3 DNA reads TGTGCCAGCAGCCAAGATATTTCCGGGGCCTACGAGCAGTACTTC.

The chain joins TRBV25-1 to TRBJ2-3; D is unresolved. In germline, CDR1 is MGHDK, CDR2 SYGVNS. Between the trimmed V and J ends, which lost 8 bases and 5 bases, there was a span of 8 bases. This CDR3 comprises 11 residues. CDR3 protein: CASRLKDTQYF. CDR3 DNA sequence: TGTGCCAGCCGCCTAAAAGATACGCAGTATTTT.